The 10 T cell receptor beta chains listed next were all sequenced from one sample in a study of neoadjuvant nivolumab and ipilimumab in lung cancer. Repertoires were generated with immunoSEQ multiplex PCR, while TCRdb's copy carries only in-frame clones and drops some. The sample shows roughly 49,000 clones, around 89% of them seen only once. The material was blood, obtained before neoadjuvant nivolumab, alone or with ipilimumab. These receptors all stem from an adult with non-small cell lung cancer. Some clones in this sample may be carry-over from other donors' samples.

Points on this clone: At the DNA level, this CDR3 is encoded by other sequences in the same sample as well. The chain links TRBV7-2 to TRBJ2-7; unclear D gene. From germline, CDR1 is SGHTA and CDR2 FQGNSA. The CDR3 runs 11 residues. The ends were cut back, 2 bases at V and 4 bases at J, with 3 bases in the middle. The CDR3 nucleotides are TGTGCCAGCAGCTTAAGATACGAGCAGTACTTC. Translated: CASSLRYEQYF.

The chain uses TRBV7-6 and TRBJ2-7, with 10 bases matching TRBD2. Germline assignment: CDR1 SGHVS and CDR2 FNYEAQ. V dropped 5 bases and J dropped 3; count of bases not matched to a gene: 7. This CDR3 spans 15 amino acids. CDR3 sequence: CASSLLAGVLYEQYF. CDR3 DNA: TGTGCCAGCAGCCTTCTAGCGGGAGTACTCTACGAGCAGTACTTC.

The chain links TRBV6-1 to TRBJ1-2, with TRBD1 matching 7 bases. The V gene end was trimmed by 6 bases and the J gene end by 9 bases; junction bases not matched to a gene: 10. Germline V gene lookup returns CDR1 MNHNS and CDR2 SASEGT. The CDR3 sequence is 13 residues long. The CDR3 DNA sequence: TGTGCCAGCAGGCCCCGAGACAGGGAGCGCTACACCTTC. Residues: CASRPRDRERYTF.

The chain couples TRBV19 to TRBJ2-3; the match to TRBD2 covers 10 bases. V trimming: 5 bases; J trimming: 4 bases; junction bases outside the gene matches: 9. The CDR3 has 16 residues. In germline, CDR1 is LNHDA, CDR2 SQIVND (reference sequence). CDR3 sequence reads: CASSLTLAGGADTQYF. CDR3 in DNA: TGTGCCAGTAGTCTCACCTTAGCGGGAGGAGCAGATACGCAGTATTTT.

The J gene is TRBJ1-5, the V gene TRBV7-2; D is ambiguous. Looked up from germline, CDR1 is SGHTA and CDR2 is FQGNSA. Trimming shortened V by 0 bases and J by 7 bases, and 7 bases separated the two germline ends. The length of the CDR3 is 13 residues. The CDR3: CASSLAREQPQHF. The CDR3 DNA reads TGTGCCAGCAGCTTAGCGCGGGAACAGCCCCAGCATTTT. The whole variable domain, remainder taken from reference TRBV7-2 and TRBJ1-5, is GAGVSQSPSNKVTEKGKDVELRCDPISGHTALYWYRQSLGQGLEFLIYFQGNSAPDKSGLPSDRFSAERTGGSVSTLTIQRTQQEDSAVYLCASSLAREQPQHFGDGTRLSIL.

V usage is TRBV27 and J usage is TRBJ1-1; D not certain. Germline V gives CDR1 MNHEY, CDR2 SMNVEV (reference sequence). This CDR3 has 15 residues. Trimming removed 5 bases from V and 4 bases from J, with 17 bases in between. The CDR3 protein is CASSKSVLPGTEAFF. The CDR3 DNA sequence: TGTGCCAGCAGTAAATCGGTATTGCCTGGCACTGAAGCTTTCTTT.

The V call is TRBV6-5, the J call TRBJ1-2, with 8 bases lining up with TRBD1. With 7 bases clipped from V and 2 bases from J, the junction kept 6 bases outside the gene matches. Germline V gene lookup returns CDR1 MNHEY and CDR2 SVGAGI. The CDR3 is made up of 14 amino acids. The CDR3 DNA reads TGTGCCAGCAAAAAGGGACAGGACAACTATGGCTACACCTTC. Protein product: CASKKGQDNYGYTF.

The CDR3 DNA sequence: TGTGCCAGCAGCGTAACGGGGGACAGGGTTCGTCAGTACTTC. Amino acid sequence: CASSVTGDRVRQYF. The chain is built from TRBV9 and TRBJ2-4, with 9 bases aligning to TRBD1. The V and J ends lost 1 base and 12 bases, in that order; junction bases with no gene match: 8. Germline V CDR1 and CDR2: SGDLS, YYNGEE. This CDR3 is 14 amino acids long.

The chain carries TRBV7-8 and TRBJ2-1, with 8 bases that match TRBD2. Per the germline V gene, CDR1 is SGHVS and CDR2 is FQNEAQ. The J segment lost 6 bases and the V segment lost 1 base, leaving 2 bases of the junction unmatched. This CDR3 spans 14 amino acids. CDR3 nucleotide sequence: TGTGCCAGCAGCTTAGTGGGGACTAGCAATGAGCAGTTCTTC. Its protein product is CASSLVGTSNEQFF. The variable domain in full, with the rest retrieved from reference TRBV7-8 and TRBJ2-1, is GAGVSQSPRYKVAKRGQDVALRCDPISGHVSLFWYQQALGQGPEFLTYFQNEAQLDKSGLPSDRFFAERPEGSVSTLKIQRTQQEDSAVYLCASSLVGTSNEQFFGPGTRLTVL.

A few counts support this clone. The gene calls are TRBV20-1 and TRBJ1-1, with D hard to call. Between the trimmed V and J ends, which lost 7 bases and 10 bases, there was a span of 7 bases. There are 8 residues in the CDR3. Germline V gene sequence: CDR1 DFQATT, CDR2 SNEGSKA (reference sequence). The CDR3 region is CSVSGAFF. CDR3 DNA: TGCAGTGTTTCGGGAGCTTTCTTT.